This entry describes one T cell receptor (beta chain). The antigen is unknown. The data are from a study of T cell responses to AZD1222 COVID-19 vaccine. Notes on the study in general: Baseline seropositives among AZD1222 recipients totaled only five to seven. Nearly half of spike-specific TCRs reportedly target variant regions that are unmutated in the B.1.351 and B.1.1.7 variants. Spike-specific TCR breadth rose after two AZD1222 doses, and depth rose as well. Repertoires were sampled only after the peak T cell response.

Clones were sequenced by immunoSEQ multiplex PCR, and TCRdb holds only the in-frame ones, with some missing. Of 35,000 to 45,000 clones in the sample, around 80% are singletons; the top ten hold about 3.6%. The sequence was obtained from an adult in good health. The sequencing here drew on peripheral blood, taken on day 0 of AZD1222 vaccination.

The CDR3 sequence is CASSHGTANQPQHF. DNA of the CDR3: TGTGCCAGCAGCCACGGGACAGCCAATCAGCCCCAGCATTTT. This rearrangement joins TRBV7-9 to TRBJ1-5; 7 positions agree with TRBD1. Germline V gives CDR1 SEHNR, CDR2 FQNEAQ (reference sequence). The CDR3 runs to 14 residues. The trim removed 5 bases at V and 3 bases at J, leaving 4 bases unmatched.